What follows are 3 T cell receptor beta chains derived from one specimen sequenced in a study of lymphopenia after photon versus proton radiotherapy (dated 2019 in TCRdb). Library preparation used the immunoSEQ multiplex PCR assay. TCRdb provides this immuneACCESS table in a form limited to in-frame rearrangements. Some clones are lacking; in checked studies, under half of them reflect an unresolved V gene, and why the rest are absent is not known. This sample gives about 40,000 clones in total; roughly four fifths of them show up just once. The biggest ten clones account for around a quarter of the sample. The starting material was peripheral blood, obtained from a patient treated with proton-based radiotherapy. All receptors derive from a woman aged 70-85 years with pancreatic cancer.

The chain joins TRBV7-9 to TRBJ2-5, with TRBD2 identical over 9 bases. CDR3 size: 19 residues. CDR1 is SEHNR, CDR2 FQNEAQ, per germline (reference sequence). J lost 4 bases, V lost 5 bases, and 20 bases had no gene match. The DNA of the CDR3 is TGTGCCAGCAGCCCAGAAACCTTCTCCGGCGGGAGGGCCCGAGAGACCCAGTACTTC. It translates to CASSPETFSGGRARETQYF.

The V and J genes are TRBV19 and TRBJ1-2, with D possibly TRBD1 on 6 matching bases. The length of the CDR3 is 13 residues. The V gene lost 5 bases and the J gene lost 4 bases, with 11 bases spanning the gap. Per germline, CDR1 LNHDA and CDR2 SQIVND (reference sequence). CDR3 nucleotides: TGTGCCAGTAGTGTACAGGGTATCTATGGCTACACCTTC. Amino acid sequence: CASSVQGIYGYTF.

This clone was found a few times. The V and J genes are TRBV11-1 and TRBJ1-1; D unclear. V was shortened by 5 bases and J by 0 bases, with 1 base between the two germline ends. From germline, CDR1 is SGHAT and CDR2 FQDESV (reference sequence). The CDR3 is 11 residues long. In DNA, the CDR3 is TGTGCCAGCAGCATGAACACTGAAGCTTTCTTT. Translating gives CASSMNTEAFF.